This T cell receptor beta chain stems from a study of CD8 T cells in ankylosing spondylitis. Concerning this clonotype itself: Its antigen is unidentified.

TCRdb reprocessed the 5' RACE reads via MiXCR and lists one record per CDR3 protein. The table lists roughly 140,000 distinct CDR3 sequences, approximately 44% of them singletons, with around 15% in the top ten. Findings and caveats of the study: Some of the motif variants had earlier been found in reactive arthritis patients' fluid and blood. The clones that were linked to disease were reported to be significantly enriched in matched synovial fluid samples from ankylosing spondylitis patients. Blood from ankylosing spondylitis patients appeared to carry a characteristic eight-variant TCR beta motif.

This TCR came from a male donor with ankylosing spondylitis. The sequenced sample consisted of synovial fluid, either unsorted or a sorted T cell fraction (not recorded which).

The CDR3 loop is CASSEGWAGGGWTDTQYF. The CDR3 DNA sequence: TGTGCCAGCAGTGAAGGGTGGGCAGGGGGAGGATGGACAGATACGCAGTATTTT. The chain recombines TRBV6-1 with TRBJ2-3; TRBD1 is a possible D gene (7 bases). From germline, CDR1 is MNHNS and CDR2 SASEGT. The CDR3 is made up of 18 amino acids. V lost 1 base and J lost 3, with 20 bases in between.